The clone carrying this T cell receptor beta chain was seen once. What it binds is not known. This sample was included in a study of T cell repertoires in cytomegalovirus infection. Study overall: Matching HLA type, along with CMV infection, was indicated by public TCR beta signatures.

General study results and limits: Summed frequency of shared TCR beta families picked out CMV carriers who also had the relevant HLA. The ex vivo response showed dominance by HLA-C-restricted CMV-specific TCR beta clonotypes.

One entry per CDR3 protein results from TCRdb running MiXCR on the reads. The data hold approximately 250,000 distinct CDR3 sequences, with approximately 22% observed a single time. Trimming took 5 bases from V and 9 from J; bases not matched to a gene: 18. The CDR3 loop spans 16 amino acids. Germline-derived CDR1 and CDR2 are DFQATT and SNEGSKA (reference sequence). This clonotype was obtained from a human donor in good health (CMV status not recorded). Some clones in this sample may be carry-over from other donors' samples. This rearrangement joins TRBV20-1 to TRBJ2-3; 9 bases map to TRBD1. The sample comprised CD8+ T cells from PBMCs. CDR3 DNA: TGCAGTGCTGTTATATTCGGACAGGGGACCTTTCAGACGCAGTATTTT. It is translated as CSAVIFGQGTFQTQYF.